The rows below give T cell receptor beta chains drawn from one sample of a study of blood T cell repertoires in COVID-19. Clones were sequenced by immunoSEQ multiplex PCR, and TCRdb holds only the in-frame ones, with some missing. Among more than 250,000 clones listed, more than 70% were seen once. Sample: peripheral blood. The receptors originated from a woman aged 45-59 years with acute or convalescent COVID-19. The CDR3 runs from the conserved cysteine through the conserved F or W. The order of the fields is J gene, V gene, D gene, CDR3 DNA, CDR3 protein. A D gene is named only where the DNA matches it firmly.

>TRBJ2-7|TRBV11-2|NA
TGTGCCAGCAGCTTAGGCCCCCGACAGGCCGCCTACGAGCAGTACTTC
CASSLGPRQAAYEQYF
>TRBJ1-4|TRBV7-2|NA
TGTGCCAGCAGCTTAGGTGGAGCTACCCTCGGAAAACTGTTTTTT
CASSLGGATLGKLFF
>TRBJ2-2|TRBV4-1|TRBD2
TGCGCCAGCACCCGGACTAGAAACACCGGGGAGCTGTTTTTT
CASTRTRNTGELFF
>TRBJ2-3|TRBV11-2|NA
TGTGCCAGCAGCTTAGTATTAAGGGGGGATACGCAGTATTTT
CASSLVLRGDTQYF
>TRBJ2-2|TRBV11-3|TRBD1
TGTGCCAGCAGCGTTGGGGGACAGGGGTTTCGGCACACCGGGGAGCTGTTTTTT
CASSVGGQGFRHTGELFF
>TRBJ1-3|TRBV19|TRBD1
TGTGCCACCTCACAGGGGATCTCTGGAAACACCATATATTTT
CATSQGISGNTIYF
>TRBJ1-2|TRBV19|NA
TGTGCCAGTAGTCTCCCCGATTGGGGGGGCTATGGCTACACCTTC
CASSLPDWGGYGYTF
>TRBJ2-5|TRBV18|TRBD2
TGTGCCAGCTCACCAATGGGAGGGACCTACCAAGAGACCCAGTACTTC
CASSPMGGTYQETQYF
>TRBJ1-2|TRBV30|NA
TGTGCCTGGAGGGCCGGACAACTCTATGGCTACACCTTC
CAWRAGQLYGYTF
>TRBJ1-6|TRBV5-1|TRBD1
TGCGCCAGCAGCCGGACCCGACAGGGGGCCTATAATTCACCCCTCCACTTT
CASSRTRQGAYNSPLHF